What follows are 15 T cell receptor beta chains derived from one specimen sequenced in a study of siplizumab effects on memory and regulatory T cells. Some clones are missing from TCRdb's copy, which holds only in-frame ones; the method was immunoSEQ multiplex PCR. The sample consists of about 100,000 clones, about 93% of them appearing once. The sequenced sample consisted of non-Treg CD4+ T cells sorted from blood. Receptors originate from a human donor in good health.

V usage is TRBV9 and J usage is TRBJ2-3, with TRBD2 matching 10 bases. The CDR3 consists of 15 residues. The V and J ends lost 3 bases and 5 bases, in that order; junction bases with no gene match: 6. Germline lookup yields CDR1 SGDLS and CDR2 YYNGEE. The DNA of the CDR3 is TGTGCCAGCAGCGCCGGGACTAGCGTAAGAGATACGCAGTATTTT. Protein sequence: CASSAGTSVRDTQYF.

This chain uses TRBV9 with TRBJ1-3; the D gene is possibly TRBD1 (5 bases). CDR1 is SGDLS and CDR2 is YYNGEE in the germline V gene. Trimming removed 4 bases from V and 0 bases from J, with 14 bases in between. CDR3 length equals 16 residues. The CDR3 coding sequence is TGTGCCAGCAGCCCCCGCGGGGCAAACTCTGGAAACACCATATATTTT. Its translation: CASSPRGANSGNTIYF.

This clone was seen just once. The chain has TRBV7-3 and TRBJ2-3; maybe TRBD2 (6 bases). V was clipped by 1 base and J by 6 bases, with 14 bases between them. Germline V CDR1 and CDR2: SGHTA, FQGTGA. This CDR3 comprises 15 residues. CDR3 nucleotides: TGTGCCAGCAGCTTAATAGCGGCAGGCTCCGATACGCAGTATTTT. This encodes CASSLIAAGSDTQYF.

This chain links TRBV7-2 with TRBJ1-5; 9 nucleotides match TRBD1. V was clipped by 4 bases and J by 3 bases; unmatched bases: 7. This CDR3 comprises 16 residues. Per germline, CDR1 SGHTA and CDR2 FQGNSA. The CDR3 loop is CASSSGTGGPNQPQHF. CDR3 sequence (DNA): TGTGCCAGCAGCTCGGGTACAGGGGGCCCCAATCAGCCCCAGCATTTT. The whole variable domain, filled in from reference TRBV7-2 and TRBJ1-5, reads GAGVSQSPSNKVTEKGKDVELRCDPISGHTALYWYRQSLGQGLEFLIYFQGNSAPDKSGLPSDRFSAERTGGSVSTLTIQRTQQEDSAVYLCASSSGTGGPNQPQHFGDGTRLSIL.

The rearrangement links TRBV7-3 to TRBJ1-1; D possibly corresponds to TRBD1 (5 bases). The germline gives CDR1 SGHTA, CDR2 FQGTGA. The CDR3 covers 14 residues. V lost 5 bases, J lost 4 bases, and 14 bases lay in between. Here the CDR3 reads CASSPKGSGTEAFF. In DNA, the CDR3 is TGTGCCAGCAGCCCCAAGGGGAGTGGCACTGAAGCTTTCTTT.

This clone was counted a few times. The rearrangement uses TRBV19 and TRBJ1-5; weak D call: TRBD1 (6 bases). CDR1 is LNHDA and CDR2 is SQIVND in the germline V gene (reference sequence). V lost 8 bases and J lost 4, with 18 bases in between. The CDR3 runs to 15 residues. The CDR3: CASSPMGAPNQPQHF. The CDR3 region has the DNA TGTGCCAGTTCCCCCATGGGGGCTCCGAATCAGCCCCAGCATTTT.

The chain joins TRBV4-2 to TRBJ2-2; D gene ambiguous. V was shortened by 1 base and J by 4 bases, with 16 bases between the two germline ends. This CDR3 comprises 17 residues. CDR1 LGHNA and CDR2 YNFKEQ come from the germline V gene. The CDR3 is CASSQGEARASTGELFF. The CDR3 bases are TGTGCCAGCAGCCAAGGAGAGGCACGGGCGAGCACCGGGGAGCTGTTTTTT.

This clone was observed once. V and J are TRBV7-2 and TRBJ2-1, with no clear D. The germline V gene encodes CDR1 SGHTA and CDR2 FQGNSA. V shed 0 bases and J shed 4 bases, with 16 bases lying between them. CDR3 length equals 17 residues. DNA of the CDR3: TGTGCCAGCAGCTTAGCCCCGGTGGGGATAATTTACAATGAGCAGTTCTTC. Amino acid sequence: CASSLAPVGIIYNEQFF.

The V call is TRBV9, the J call TRBJ2-7, with 15 bases matching TRBD2. Looked up from germline, CDR1 is SGDLS and CDR2 is YYNGEE. With V trimmed by 2 bases and J by 6 bases, 9 bases remained unmatched. The CDR3 has 17 amino acids. The DNA for the CDR3 is TGTGCCAGCAGCGTCTCTACCGGACTAGCGGGAGGGCTCGAGCAGTACTTC. Encoded protein: CASSVSTGLAGGLEQYF.

This clone was found once. The genes are TRBV6-1 and TRBJ2-1; 12 nucleotides align to TRBD2. With 4 bases clipped from V and 6 bases from J, the junction kept 1 base outside the gene matches. Germline lookup yields CDR1 MNHNS and CDR2 SASEGT. This CDR3 has 14 amino acids. CDR3: CASSASGRANEQFF. In nucleotides, the CDR3 is TGTGCCAGCAGTGCTAGCGGGAGGGCCAATGAGCAGTTCTTC.

This chain connects TRBV7-2 to TRBJ2-5; a weak D match, TRBD2 (5 bases). The length of the CDR3 is 14 residues. Germline V CDR1 and CDR2: SGHTA, FQGNSA. The V gene lost 5 bases and the J gene lost 1 base, with 11 bases spanning the gap. The CDR3 reads CASSERWAQETQYF. DNA of the CDR3: TGTGCCAGCAGCGAGCGGTGGGCCCAAGAGACCCAGTACTTC.

The rearrangement uses TRBV2 and TRBJ2-5, with a tentative D call TRBD1 (6 bases). Germline CDR1 and CDR2: SNHLY and FYNNEI. The CDR3 contains 16 residues. The ends were cut back, 1 base at V and 4 bases at J, with 16 bases in the middle. The CDR3 is CASSEVDSTLGETQYF. The CDR3 DNA follows: TGTGCCAGCAGTGAAGTGGACAGCACCCTTGGAGAGACCCAGTACTTC.

J is TRBJ1-4 and V is TRBV15; D is ambiguous. Germline values: CDR1 LNHNV, CDR2 YYDKDF (reference sequence). The CDR3 runs 12 residues. Trimming pared 3 bases from V and 8 bases from J, leaving 7 bases between. The CDR3: CATSSQNEKLFF. CDR3 DNA sequence: TGTGCCACCAGCAGCCAGAACGAAAAACTGTTTTTT.

The chain has TRBV5-1 and TRBJ2-2; D remains ambiguous. V was pared by 1 base and J by 3 bases, with 4 bases between. The CDR3 is 13 residues long. The V gene's germline CDR1 is SGHRS and CDR2 YFSETQ. The CDR3: CASSLQDTGELFF. The CDR3 region has the DNA TGCGCCAGCAGCTTGCAAGACACCGGGGAGCTGTTTTTT.

The chain couples TRBV15 to TRBJ2-7, with D perhaps TRBD1 (6 bases). Trimming left V 5 bases short and J 2 bases short, with 13 bases between. The length of the CDR3 is 14 residues. Germline V gene sequence: CDR1 LNHNV, CDR2 YYDKDF (reference sequence). As DNA, the CDR3 is TGTGCCACCAGCTCTAATCCAGGGGCCTACGAGCAGTACTTC. It specifies CATSSNPGAYEQYF.